Listed here is a single T cell receptor (beta chain). Its antigen remains unidentified. Germline V gene data show CDR1 as MGHRA and CDR2 as YSYEKL. V was pared by 1 base and J by 5 bases, with 9 bases between. The CDR3 extends over 13 amino acids. The data were obtained in a study of cytomegalovirus exposure and HLA in healthy donors. The study, taken as a whole, reports: A later analysis associated approximately 17,000 TCR beta sequences with HLA alleles at a 0.05 false discovery rate. Some public TCRs appeared in many individuals, while most sequences were rare. Later analysis suggested most CMV-associated TCR beta chains were HLA-restricted.

It was with 60 Vbeta and 13 Jbeta primers that the PCR ran. Assay: immunoSEQ multiplex PCR; the TCRdb copy retains only in-frame clones and omits some. The sample shows 140,000 or so clones, about 74% of them seen only once. The receptor's source is a man younger than 35 in good health and CMV-seropositive. Sequencing was performed on PBMCs. This rearrangement joins TRBV4-1 to TRBJ2-7; D not resolved. The CDR3 is CASSQVYSNEQYF. In DNA, the CDR3 is TGCGCCAGCAGCCAAGTATACTCTAACGAGCAGTACTTC.